The present entry profiles one T cell receptor beta chain with its context. The record originates from a study of blood T cell repertoires in COVID-19. The method was immunoSEQ multiplex PCR; TCRdb's version includes in-frame clones alone and lacks a portion of them. The sample has about 170,000 clones, 70% to 90% seen once. The source of this sequence is a woman of 80 years or more in a cohort sampled during active or convalescent COVID-19. The sequenced sample was peripheral blood.

This CDR3 is CAISEYQLADGTGEAYNEQFF. CDR3 bases: TGTGCCATCAGTGAGTATCAGTTAGCGGACGGGACAGGGGAAGCCTACAATGAGCAGTTCTTC. The chain is built from TRBV10-3 and TRBJ2-1; TRBD1 aligns across 10 bases. Germline lookup yields CDR1 ENHRY and CDR2 SYGVKD. Trimming at V came to 1 base and at J to 2 bases, leaving 17 bases not matched to a gene. This CDR3 has 21 residues.